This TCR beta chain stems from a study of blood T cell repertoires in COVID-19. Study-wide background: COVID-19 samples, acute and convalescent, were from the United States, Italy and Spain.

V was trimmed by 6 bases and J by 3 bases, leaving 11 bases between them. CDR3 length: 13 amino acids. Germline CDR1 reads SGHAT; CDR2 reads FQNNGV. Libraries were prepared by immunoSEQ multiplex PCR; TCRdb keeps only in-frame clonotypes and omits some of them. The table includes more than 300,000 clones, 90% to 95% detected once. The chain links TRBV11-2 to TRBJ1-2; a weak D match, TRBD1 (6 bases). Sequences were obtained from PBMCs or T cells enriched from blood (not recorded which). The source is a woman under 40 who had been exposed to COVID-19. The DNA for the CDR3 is TGTGCCAGCAGGCAGGACAGACACTATGGCTACACCTTC. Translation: CASRQDRHYGYTF.